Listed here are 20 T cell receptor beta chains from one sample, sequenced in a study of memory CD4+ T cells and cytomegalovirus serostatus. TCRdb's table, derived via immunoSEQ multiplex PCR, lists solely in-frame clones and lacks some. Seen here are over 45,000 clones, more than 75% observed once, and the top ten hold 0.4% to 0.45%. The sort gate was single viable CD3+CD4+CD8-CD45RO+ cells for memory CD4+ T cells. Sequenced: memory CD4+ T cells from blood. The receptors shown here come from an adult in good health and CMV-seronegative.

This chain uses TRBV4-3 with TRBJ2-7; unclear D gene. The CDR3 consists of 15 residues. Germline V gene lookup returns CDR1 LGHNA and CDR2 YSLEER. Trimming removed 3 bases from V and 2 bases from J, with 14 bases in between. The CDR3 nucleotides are TGCGCCAGCAGCCAGGGTGCCGGGTCCACCTACGAGCAGTACTTC. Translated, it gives CASSQGAGSTYEQYF.

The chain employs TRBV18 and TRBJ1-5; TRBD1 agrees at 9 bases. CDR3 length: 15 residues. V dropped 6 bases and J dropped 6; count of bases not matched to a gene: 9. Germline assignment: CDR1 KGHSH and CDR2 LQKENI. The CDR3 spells CASSLGQGSGQPQHF. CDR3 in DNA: TGTGCCAGCTCCCTGGGACAGGGTTCGGGTCAGCCCCAGCATTTT. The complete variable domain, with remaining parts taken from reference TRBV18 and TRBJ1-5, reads NAGVMQNPRHLVRRRGQEARLRCSPMKGHSHVYWYRQLPEEGLKFMVYLQKENIIDESGMPKERFSAEFPKEGPSILRIQQVVRGDSAAYFCASSLGQGSGQPQHFGDGTRLSIL.

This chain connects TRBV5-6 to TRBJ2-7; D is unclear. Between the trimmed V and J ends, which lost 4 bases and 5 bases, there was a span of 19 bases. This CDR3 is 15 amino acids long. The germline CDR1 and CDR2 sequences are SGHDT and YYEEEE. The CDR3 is CASSVDVRINNEQYF. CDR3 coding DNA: TGTGCCAGCAGCGTGGACGTCCGGATTAATAACGAGCAGTACTTC.

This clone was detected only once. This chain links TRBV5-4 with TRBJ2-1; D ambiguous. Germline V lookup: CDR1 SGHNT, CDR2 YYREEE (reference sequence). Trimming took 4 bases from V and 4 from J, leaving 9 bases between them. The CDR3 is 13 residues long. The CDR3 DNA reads TGTGCCAGCAGCGCCGGACGGTACAATGAGCAGTTCTTC. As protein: CASSAGRYNEQFF.

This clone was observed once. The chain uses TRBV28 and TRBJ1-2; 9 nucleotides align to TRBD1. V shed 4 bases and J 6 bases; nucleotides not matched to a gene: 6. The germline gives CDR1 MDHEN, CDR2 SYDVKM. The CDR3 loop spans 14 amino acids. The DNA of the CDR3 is TGTGCCAGCAGTTCGGGACAGGGAAATCATGGCTACACCTTC. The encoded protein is CASSSGQGNHGYTF.

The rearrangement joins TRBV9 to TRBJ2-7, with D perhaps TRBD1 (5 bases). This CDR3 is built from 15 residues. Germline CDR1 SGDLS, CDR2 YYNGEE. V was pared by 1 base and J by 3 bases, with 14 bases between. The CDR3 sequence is CASSVNPGPGYEQYF. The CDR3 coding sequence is TGTGCCAGCAGCGTAAACCCAGGGCCAGGCTACGAGCAGTACTTC.

In DNA form, the CDR3 reads TGTGCCAGTAGTATGAGACACAGGGGGGATCAAGCTTTCTTT. This codes for CASSMRHRGDQAFF. The V call is TRBV19, the J call TRBJ1-1, with 8 bases lining up with TRBD1. The CDR3 has 14 amino acids. The trim removed 3 bases at V and 9 bases at J, leaving 9 bases unmatched. Germline CDR1 and CDR2: LNHDA and SQIVND (reference sequence).

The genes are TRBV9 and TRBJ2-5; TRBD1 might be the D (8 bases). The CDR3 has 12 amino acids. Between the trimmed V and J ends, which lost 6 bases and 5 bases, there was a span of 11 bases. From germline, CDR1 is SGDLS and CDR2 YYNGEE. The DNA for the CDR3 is TGTGCCAGCAACAGGGGGGGGGAGACCCAGTACTTC. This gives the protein CASNRGGETQYF.

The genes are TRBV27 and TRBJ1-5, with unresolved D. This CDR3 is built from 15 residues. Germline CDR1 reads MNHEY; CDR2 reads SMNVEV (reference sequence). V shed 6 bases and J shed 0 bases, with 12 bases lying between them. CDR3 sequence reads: CASRRSIYSNQPQHF. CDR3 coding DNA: TGTGCCAGCAGGAGATCTATCTATAGCAATCAGCCCCAGCATTTT.

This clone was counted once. In DNA form, the CDR3 reads TGTGCCAGCAGTGAATTGGGAGGGACGACCCCTTTGGCTTTCTTT. The encoded protein is CASSELGGTTPLAFF. This chain uses TRBV25-1 with TRBJ1-1, with D maybe TRBD1 (5 bases). The CDR3 loop spans 15 amino acids. Between the trimmed V and J ends, which lost 1 base and 11 bases, there was a span of 20 bases. The germline V gene encodes CDR1 MGHDK and CDR2 SYGVNS.

The CDR3 loop reads CAISEGGWGSPLHF. The DNA for the CDR3 is TGTGCCATCAGCGAGGGTGGCTGGGGATCACCCCTCCACTTT. This chain uses TRBV10-3 with TRBJ1-6; D is undetermined. Trimming took 6 bases from V and 10 from J, leaving 16 bases between them. The germline CDR1 and CDR2 sequences are ENHRY and SYGVKD. The CDR3 is 14 residues long.

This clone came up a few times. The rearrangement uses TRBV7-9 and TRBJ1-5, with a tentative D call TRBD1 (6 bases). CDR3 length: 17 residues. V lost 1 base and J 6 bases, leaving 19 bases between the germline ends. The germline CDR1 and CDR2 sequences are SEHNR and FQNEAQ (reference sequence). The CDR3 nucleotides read TGTGCCAGCAGCTTAGTGGGGAGGACAGCCCTAATTCAGCCCCAGCATTTT. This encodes CASSLVGRTALIQPQHF.

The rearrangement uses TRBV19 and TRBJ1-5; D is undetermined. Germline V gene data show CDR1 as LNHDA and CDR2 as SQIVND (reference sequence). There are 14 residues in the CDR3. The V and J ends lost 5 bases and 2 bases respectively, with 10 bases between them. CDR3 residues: CASSSRTGNQPQHF. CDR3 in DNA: TGTGCCAGTAGTTCACGGACGGGCAATCAGCCCCAGCATTTT.

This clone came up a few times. In DNA form, the CDR3 reads TGTGCCAGCAGAGGGGTCCGAGCAAGCAATCAGCCCCAGCATTTT. It translates to CASRGVRASNQPQHF. The chain links TRBV6-1 to TRBJ1-5; a possible D gene is TRBD1 (5 bases). V was shortened by 6 bases and J by 1 base, with 13 bases between the two germline ends. The CDR3 has 15 residues. The germline V gene has CDR1 MNHNS and CDR2 SASEGT.

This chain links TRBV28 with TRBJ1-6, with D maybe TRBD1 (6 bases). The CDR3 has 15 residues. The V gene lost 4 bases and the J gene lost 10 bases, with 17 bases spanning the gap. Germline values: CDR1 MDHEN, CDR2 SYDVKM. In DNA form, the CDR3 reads TGTGCCAGCAGTTCATCCGGGACACCGGAATCACCCCTCCACTTT. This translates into CASSSSGTPESPLHF.

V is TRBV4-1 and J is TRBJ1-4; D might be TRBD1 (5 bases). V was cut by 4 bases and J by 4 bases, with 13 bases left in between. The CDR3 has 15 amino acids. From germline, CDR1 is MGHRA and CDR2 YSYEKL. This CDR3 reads CASSRLGLYNEKLFF. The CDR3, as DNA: TGCGCCAGCAGCCGGCTGGGACTGTATAATGAAAAACTGTTTTTT.

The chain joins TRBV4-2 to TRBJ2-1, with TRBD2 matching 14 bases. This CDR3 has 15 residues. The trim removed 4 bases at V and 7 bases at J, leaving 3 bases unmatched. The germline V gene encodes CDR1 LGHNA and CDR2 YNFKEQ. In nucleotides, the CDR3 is TGTGCCAGCAGCCTGACTAGCGGGGGGGCAAATGAGCAGTTCTTC. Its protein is CASSLTSGGANEQFF.

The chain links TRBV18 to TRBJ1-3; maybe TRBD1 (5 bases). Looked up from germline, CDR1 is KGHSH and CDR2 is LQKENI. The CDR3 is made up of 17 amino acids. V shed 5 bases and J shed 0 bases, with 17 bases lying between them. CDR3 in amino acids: CASSLMGGLHSGNTIYF. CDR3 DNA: TGTGCCAGCTCATTGATGGGGGGACTCCACTCTGGAAACACCATATATTTT.

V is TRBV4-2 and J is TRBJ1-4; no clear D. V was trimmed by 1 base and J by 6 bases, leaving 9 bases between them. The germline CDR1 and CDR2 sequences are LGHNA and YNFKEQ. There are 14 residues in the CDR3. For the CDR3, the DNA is TGTGCCAGCAGCCAAGGGGTAATGGATGAAAAACTGTTTTTT. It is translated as CASSQGVMDEKLFF.

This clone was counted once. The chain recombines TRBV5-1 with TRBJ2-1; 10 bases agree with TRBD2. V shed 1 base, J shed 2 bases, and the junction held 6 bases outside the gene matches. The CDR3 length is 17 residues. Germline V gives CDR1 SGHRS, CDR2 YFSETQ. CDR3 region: CASSLLAGDPPYNEQFF. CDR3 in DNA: TGCGCCAGCAGCTTGCTAGCGGGGGACCCCCCCTACAATGAGCAGTTCTTC.